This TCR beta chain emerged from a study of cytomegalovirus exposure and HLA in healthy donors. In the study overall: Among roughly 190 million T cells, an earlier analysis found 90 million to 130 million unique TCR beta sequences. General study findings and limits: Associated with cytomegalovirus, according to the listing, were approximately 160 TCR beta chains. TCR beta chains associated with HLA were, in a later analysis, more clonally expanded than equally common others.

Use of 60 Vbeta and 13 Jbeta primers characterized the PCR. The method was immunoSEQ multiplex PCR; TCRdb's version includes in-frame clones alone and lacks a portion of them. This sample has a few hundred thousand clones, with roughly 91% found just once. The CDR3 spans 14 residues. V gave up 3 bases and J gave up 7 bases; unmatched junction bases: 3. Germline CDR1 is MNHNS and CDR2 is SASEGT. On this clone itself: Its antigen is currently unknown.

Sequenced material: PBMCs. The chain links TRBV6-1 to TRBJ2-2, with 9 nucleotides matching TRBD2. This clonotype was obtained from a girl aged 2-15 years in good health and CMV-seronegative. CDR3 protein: CASSEREGDGELFF. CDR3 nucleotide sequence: TGTGCCAGCAGTGAGCGGGAGGGCGACGGGGAGCTGTTTTTT.